This TCR beta chain was captured by sequencing in a study of blood T cell repertoires in COVID-19. At the level of the study: In each case, the material was cDNA or gDNA derived from T cells, B-cell-depleted T cells, or PBMCs.

The CDR3 spans 16 residues. The germline CDR1 and CDR2 sequences are DFQATT and SNEGSKA (reference sequence). Losses at the gene ends were 3 bases for V and 4 bases for J; bases not matched to a gene: 7. Libraries were prepared by immunoSEQ multiplex PCR; TCRdb keeps only in-frame clonotypes and omits some of them. The sample carries under 200,000 clones, roughly 88% recorded once. This TCR came from a woman in her forties or fifties who had recovered from COVID-19. The chain links TRBV20-1 to TRBJ2-7, with 15 bases fitting TRBD2. Sequences were obtained from PBMCs or T cells enriched from blood (not recorded which). For the CDR3, the DNA is TGCAGTGCTAGTCCCGGGACTAGCGGGGGGACTTACGAGCAGTACTTC. Its translation: CSASPGTSGGTYEQYF.